This TCR beta chain was profiled in a study of untreated major depressive disorder. Notes on the study in general: CD4+ T cells from depressed patients used TRBV05-01 (Vbeta 5.1) more often than controls.

Comments on this clone: Its antigen is still unknown.

The CDR3 runs 16 residues. The V end was cut by 0 bases, the J end by 0 bases, with 7 bases between. The germline gives CDR1 SGHRS, CDR2 YFSETQ. TCRdb keeps only in-frame clones here, not all; method: immunoSEQ multiplex PCR. This sample has around 13,000 clones, with roughly 91% found just once. Depression in patients ranged from moderate to severe. This chain connects TRBV5-1 to TRBJ1-6; D gene ambiguous. The receptor comes from a man aged 25 to 40 with major depressive disorder. The specimen sequenced was CD4+ T cells from PBMCs. The CDR3 here is CASSLDGDSYNSPLHF. The CDR3, as DNA: TGCGCCAGCAGCTTGGACGGCGACTCCTATAATTCACCCCTCCACTTT.